These 19 T cell receptor beta chains were sequenced from one sample in a study of OX40 agonist ivuxolimab in advanced cancers. Produced via immunoSEQ multiplex PCR; TCRdb's table is partial and in-frame only. The sample includes 66,000 or so clones, roughly 80% seen only once; the top ten take roughly 1.6%. The source was CD4+ or CD8+ T cells sorted from blood, collected in a trial of the OX40 agonist ivuxolimab. These receptor sequences come from an adult with an advanced solid tumor such as melanoma, head and neck, liver or kidney cancer.

The chain joins TRBV6-6 to TRBJ2-1; no reliable D call. Trimming pared 6 bases from V and 7 bases from J, leaving 4 bases between. The CDR3 length is 10 residues. The V gene's germline CDR1 is MNHNY and CDR2 SVGAGI (reference sequence). CDR3 in DNA: TGTGCCAGCAGCGCTAATGAGCAGTTCTTC. It specifies CASSANEQFF.

This clone has just one count. The chain employs TRBV10-3 and TRBJ2-7; D may be TRBD1 or TRBD2 (6 bases each). The CDR3 covers 14 residues. The V gene's germline CDR1 is ENHRY and CDR2 SYGVKD. V was clipped by 3 bases and J by 4 bases, with 13 bases between them. The CDR3 sequence is CAISDGGGSYEQYF. For the CDR3, the DNA is TGTGCCATCAGTGATGGAGGGGGTTCATACGAGCAGTACTTC.

In this sample, this clone turned up once. V and J are TRBV12-5 and TRBJ1-1, with 8 bases lining up with TRBD1. This CDR3 comprises 14 residues. Germline loops: CDR1 LGHNT, CDR2 FRNRAP. The J segment lost 5 bases and the V segment lost 5 bases, leaving 7 bases of the junction unmatched. As DNA, the CDR3 is TGTGCTAGTGGTGCTGACAGGGGAGTAACTGAAGCTTTCTTT. Translating it yields CASGADRGVTEAFF.

The chain has TRBV5-6 and TRBJ2-3; D may be TRBD1 (7 bases). This CDR3 has 15 residues. CDR1 and CDR2 from the germline V gene are SGHDT and YYEEEE. Trimming removed 3 bases at V and 9 bases at J, with 20 bases between. The DNA for the CDR3 is TGTGCCAGCAGCTCGGACAGGCCCTCTGGGAGGACGCAGTATTTT. Protein product: CASSSDRPSGRTQYF.

This sequence joins TRBV7-9 and TRBJ2-3; D is possibly TRBD1 (6 bases). The length of the CDR3 is 14 residues. Trimming pared 1 base from V and 3 bases from J, leaving 8 bases between. Germline lookup yields CDR1 SEHNR and CDR2 FQNEAQ (reference sequence). The CDR3 here is CASSLGQETDTQYF. The CDR3 coding sequence is TGTGCCAGCAGCTTAGGACAGGAGACAGATACGCAGTATTTT.

The gene calls are TRBV7-3 and TRBJ2-2, with 8 nucleotides matching TRBD1. V lost 3 bases and J lost 2; bases outside the gene matches: 2. The CDR3 contains 15 residues. The germline V gene has CDR1 SGHTA and CDR2 FQGTGA. CDR3: CASSFAGGNTGELFF. The DNA of the CDR3 is TGTGCCAGCAGCTTTGCAGGGGGCAACACCGGGGAGCTGTTTTTT.

The chain is built from TRBV6-5 and TRBJ1-1; D perhaps matches TRBD1 (6 bases). CDR1 is MNHEY and CDR2 is SVGAGI in the germline V gene. The length of the CDR3 is 14 residues. V gave up 5 bases and J gave up 4 bases, with 14 bases separating them. CDR3 sequence reads: CASSNDRRSTEAFF. CDR3 coding DNA: TGTGCCAGCAGTAACGACAGGCGGAGCACTGAAGCTTTCTTT.

The V call is TRBV19, the J call TRBJ1-3; the D is unclear. Germline CDR1 and CDR2: LNHDA and SQIVND (reference sequence). With 7 bases removed from V and 0 bases from J, the gap between germline ends came to 13 bases. There are 15 residues in the CDR3. CDR3 in amino acids: CASIHFGVSGNTIYF. In DNA form, the CDR3 reads TGTGCCAGTATCCACTTTGGGGTCTCTGGAAACACCATATATTTT.

The genes are TRBV7-8 and TRBJ2-6, with D perhaps assigned TRBD1 or TRBD2 (5 bases each). Deletions cut 5 bases from V and 3 bases from J, with 23 bases between. This CDR3 comprises 19 residues. The germline CDR1 and CDR2 sequences are SGHVS and FQNEAQ. Here the CDR3 reads CASSVGGGTGVSGANVLTF. Here the CDR3 DNA reads TGTGCCAGCAGCGTCGGAGGAGGAACAGGAGTAAGTGGGGCCAACGTCCTGACTTTC.

As concerns this clone: Other DNA sequences in this specimen translate into the identical CDR3. V usage is TRBV5-6 and J usage is TRBJ1-1; D might be TRBD1 (5 bases). V was pared by 3 bases and J by 4 bases, with 19 bases between. Germline V gives CDR1 SGHDT, CDR2 YYEEEE. There are 16 residues in the CDR3. The DNA for the CDR3 is TGTGCCAGCAGCTCCGGTGGCAGGGAGGGGAGCACTGAAGCTTTCTTT. Translating it yields CASSSGGREGSTEAFF.

The chain couples TRBV18 to TRBJ1-5, with TRBD1 matching 10 bases. The V and J ends lost 3 bases and 8 bases, in that order; junction bases with no gene match: 7. The CDR3 extends over 15 amino acids. CDR1 is KGHSH, CDR2 LQKENI, per germline. The CDR3 sequence: CASSPDRGDMKPQHF. In DNA, the CDR3 is TGTGCCAGCTCACCGGACAGGGGGGATATGAAGCCCCAGCATTTT.

The chain uses TRBV5-1 and TRBJ2-3; tentatively, D is TRBD1 or TRBD2 (5 bases each). In germline, CDR1 is SGHRS, CDR2 YFSETQ. CDR3 length: 14 amino acids. Trimming removed 4 bases from V and 0 bases from J, with 9 bases in between. CDR3: CASSTGASTDTQYF. The CDR3 DNA reads TGCGCCAGCAGCACCGGGGCCAGCACAGATACGCAGTATTTT.

The chain is built from TRBV6-6 and TRBJ1-1; 9 positions match TRBD1. The CDR3 length is 15 residues. Germline CDR1 MNHNY, CDR2 SVGAGI (reference sequence). The V gene end was trimmed by 6 bases and the J gene end by 3 bases; junction bases not matched to a gene: 8. The CDR3 bases are TGTGCCAGCAGCCTGACAGGGGGATCGGACACTGAAGCTTTCTTT. It is translated as CASSLTGGSDTEAFF.

The chain has TRBV10-3 and TRBJ1-2; D not resolved. V gave up 6 bases and J gave up 10 bases, with 15 bases separating them. Germline V gene lookup returns CDR1 ENHRY and CDR2 SYGVKD. This CDR3 is built from 12 residues. The CDR3, as DNA: TGTGCCATCAGCGCTTCTGAGGCTCACTACACCTTC. This sequence encodes CAISASEAHYTF.

This clone has a single count. The V call is TRBV18, the J call TRBJ2-1; maybe TRBD2 (6 bases). Trimming removed 3 bases at V and 5 bases at J, with 11 bases between. CDR1 and CDR2 (germline): KGHSH, LQKENI. CDR3 length equals 14 residues. The CDR3 loop is CASSPTGVNNEQFF. CDR3 nucleotide sequence: TGTGCCAGCTCACCTACGGGAGTAAACAATGAGCAGTTCTTC.

The chain combines TRBV2 with TRBJ1-3; D is uncertain. The germline V and J ends were trimmed by 5 bases and 5 bases, with 16 bases remaining between them. Germline V lookup: CDR1 SNHLY, CDR2 FYNNEI. The CDR3 is 15 amino acids. CDR3 amino acids: CASSQTIGLRNTIYF. The CDR3 DNA follows: TGTGCCAGCAGTCAAACTATTGGACTGAGAAACACCATATATTTT.

V usage is TRBV18 and J usage is TRBJ2-3; D is uncertain. Between the trimmed V and J ends, which lost 2 bases and 3 bases, there was a span of 9 bases. Germline CDR1 reads KGHSH; CDR2 reads LQKENI. The CDR3 is 14 residues long. The CDR3 here is CASSPDRVTDTQYF. In DNA form, the CDR3 reads TGTGCCAGCTCACCAGACCGCGTAACAGATACGCAGTATTTT.

This chain joins TRBV7-9 and TRBJ1-2; D is unresolved. Trimming removed 5 bases at V and 2 bases at J, with 12 bases between. Germline assignment: CDR1 SEHNR and CDR2 FQNEAQ (reference sequence). CDR3 length: 14 residues. CDR3 nucleotide sequence: TGTGCCAGCAGCGTAAGGACGGGAAACTATGGCTACACCTTC. Amino acid sequence: CASSVRTGNYGYTF.

This clone was recorded only once. The CDR3 loop reads CASSPDPSGGADTQYF. CDR3 nucleotides: TGTGCCAGCAGCCCAGATCCTAGCGGGGGGGCAGATACGCAGTATTTT. This chain links TRBV5-4 with TRBJ2-3, with TRBD2 matching over 12 bases. Germline trimming cut 4 bases from V and 4 bases from J; bases unmatched to any gene: 7. The CDR3 has 16 amino acids. Germline V lookup: CDR1 SGHNT, CDR2 YYREEE (reference sequence).